This T cell receptor (beta chain) was sequenced in a study of T cells after yellow fever vaccination. A word on this clonotype: What it binds is not known. At one end the junction does not follow the germline gene, possibly because of a read error.

Overall study results and limits: A minor fraction of clonotypes spanned both CD4 and CD8 compartments.

TCRdb used MiXCR to reprocess the 5' RACE reads, holding one entry per CDR3 protein. The sample lists 620,000 or so distinct CDR3 sequences, less than 20% seen once, with 15% to 20% in the top ten. The CDR3 has 13 residues. The chain employs TRBV12-3 or TRBV12-4 and TRBJ1-5; D remains ambiguous. The clonotype comes from a man younger than 30 who received the YFV17D yellow fever vaccine. The source material was PBMCs, sampled more than 4 days after the first yellow fever vaccination. CDR3 amino acids: CASSPKGGQPQPF. CDR3 nucleotide sequence: TGTGCCAGCAGCCCCAAGGGCGGTCAGCCCCAGCCTTTT.